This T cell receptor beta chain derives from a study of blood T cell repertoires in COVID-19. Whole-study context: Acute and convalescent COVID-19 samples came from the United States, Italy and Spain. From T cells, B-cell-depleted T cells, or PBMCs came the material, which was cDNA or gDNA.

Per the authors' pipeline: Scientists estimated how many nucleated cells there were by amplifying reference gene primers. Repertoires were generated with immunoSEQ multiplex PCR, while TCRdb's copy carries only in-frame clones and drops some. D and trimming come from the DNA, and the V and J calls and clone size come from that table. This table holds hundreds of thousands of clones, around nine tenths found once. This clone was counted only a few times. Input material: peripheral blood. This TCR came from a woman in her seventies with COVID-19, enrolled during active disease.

DNA for the CDR3: TGTGCCAGTAGCCCCTCGTCAGGGGGCGGTCAGCCCCAGCATTTT. It yields the protein CASSPSSGGGQPQHF. J is TRBJ1-5 and V is TRBV19; 8 nucleotides line up with TRBD1. Looked up from germline, CDR1 is LNHDA and CDR2 is SQIVND (reference sequence). This CDR3 is 15 amino acids long. The junction had 10 bases not matched to a gene; V was cut back by 6 bases and J by 6 bases.